The 17 T cell receptor beta chains listed next were all sequenced from one sample in a study of T-cell memory formation after mild COVID-19. TCRdb called the 5' RACE reads again in MiXCR, with one record for every CDR3 protein. The table lists roughly 280,000 distinct CDR3 sequences, about a sixth of them singletons, with 22% in the top ten. Sample: PBMCs or a T cell subset sorted from them (not recorded which). The source of these receptors is a man between 18 and 35 years old who had mild COVID-19 (a few samples of this study predate the infection). Cell type and time point are not known.

This clonotype was seen only a few times. The V call is TRBV5-6, the J call TRBJ1-4; D might be TRBD1 (5 bases). The V and J ends lost 3 bases and 8 bases respectively, with 14 bases between them. CDR3 length equals 14 residues. In germline, CDR1 is SGHDT, CDR2 YYEEEE. CDR3 DNA sequence: TGTGCCAGCAGCTGGGGGACCGGTCAGGAAAAACTGTTTTTT. Translating gives CASSWGTGQEKLFF.

The rearrangement joins TRBV18 to TRBJ2-7; 7 nucleotides line up with TRBD1. The trim removed 1 base at V and 2 bases at J, leaving 2 bases unmatched. The germline V gene encodes CDR1 KGHSH and CDR2 LQKENI. The CDR3 is made up of 14 amino acids. CDR3 amino acids: CASSPRGQPYEQYV. Here the CDR3 DNA reads TGTGCCAGCTCACCACGGGGACAGCCCTACGAGCAGTACGTC.

This clonotype was seen ten or more times. V is TRBV5-1 and J is TRBJ1-1; TRBD1 matches 8 bases. V was clipped by 4 bases and J by 2 bases; unmatched bases: 4. The CDR3 covers 14 residues. Germline CDR1 reads SGHRS; CDR2 reads YFSETQ. CDR3 protein: CASSTGQGNTEAFF. The CDR3 DNA reads TGCGCCAGCAGCACCGGACAGGGTAACACTGAAGCTTTCTTT.

Here the CDR3 reads CASSVAGEGNGEQFF. DNA for the CDR3: TGTGCCAGCAGCGTAGCGGGGGAAGGCAATGGTGAGCAGTTCTTC. The chain recombines TRBV6-2 or TRBV6-3 with TRBJ2-1, with 9 bases that match TRBD2. Germline V gives CDR1 MNHEY, CDR2 SVGEGT. The CDR3 covers 15 residues. V was pared by 6 bases and J by 9 bases, with 12 bases of the junction left unmatched.

V gene TRBV20-1 combines with J gene TRBJ1-1, with 8 bases lining up with TRBD1. The CDR3 runs to 15 residues. V lost 1 base to trimming and J lost 1 base; unmatched junction nucleotides: 5. CDR1 is DFQATT and CDR2 is SNEGSKA in the germline V gene (reference sequence). The CDR3 bases are TGCAGTGCTAGAGGGCCAGGGGGCGGGAACACTGAAGCTTTCTTT. Protein: CSARGPGGGNTEAFF.

This clonotype was detected only a few times. The V call is TRBV12-3 or TRBV12-4, the J call TRBJ2-1, with 9 bases that match TRBD2. CDR3 length: 18 residues. The trim removed 3 bases at V and 1 base at J, leaving 10 bases unmatched. In DNA, the CDR3 is TGTGCCAGCAGTTTGGGGCTAGCGGGGCCCACTTCCTACAATGAGCAGTTCTTC. Its translation: CASSLGLAGPTSYNEQFF.

The chain recombines TRBV7-9 with TRBJ2-7, with D possibly matching TRBD1 (6 bases). The germline gives CDR1 SEHNR, CDR2 FQNEAQ (reference sequence). The CDR3 covers 15 residues. Trimming took off 5 bases at V and 7 bases at J, with 21 bases between the two ends. In DNA form, the CDR3 reads TGTGCCAGCAGCCTAAGCAGGCTGGGACATGGGGAGCAGTACGTC. It codes for CASSLSRLGHGEQYV.

There are a few counts of this clonotype. The chain carries TRBV9 and TRBJ1-1; 7 bases are a match to TRBD1. V was clipped by 4 bases and J by 1 base; unmatched bases: 4. The CDR3 covers 14 residues. The germline CDR1 and CDR2 sequences are SGDLS and YYNGEE. The CDR3 DNA reads TGTGCCAGCAGCCCTTACAGGGGGAACACTGAAGCTTTCTTT. Encoded protein: CASSPYRGNTEAFF.

The chain recombines TRBV11-2 with TRBJ2-3, with D tentatively TRBD1 (6 bases). The CDR3 consists of 16 residues. Germline CDR1 and CDR2: SGHAT and FQNNGV. Trimming pared 7 bases from V and 2 bases from J, leaving 19 bases between. The CDR3 protein is CASIKNRDTYTDTQYF. The CDR3, as DNA: TGTGCCAGCATCAAGAACCGGGACACATACACAGATACGCAGTATTTT.

The chain carries TRBV10-3 and TRBJ1-4; 7 bases are a match to TRBD1. This CDR3 has 14 residues. The germline V gene has CDR1 ENHRY and CDR2 SYGVKD. V shed 6 bases, J shed 5 bases, and the junction held 6 bases outside the gene matches. CDR3 sequence (DNA): TGTGCCATCAGACAGACAGGGTGGAATGAAAAACTGTTTTTT. Translated: CAIRQTGWNEKLFF.

The sample holds a few counts of this clonotype. Here the CDR3 reads CASSLWGGAGLIGELFF. CDR3 coding DNA: TGTGCCAGCAGTCTTTGGGGGGGAGCGGGGTTGATCGGGGAGCTGTTTTTT. V and J are TRBV12-3 or TRBV12-4 and TRBJ2-2; TRBD2 matches at 7 bases. J was trimmed by 7 bases and V by 5 bases; bases with no gene match: 16. The CDR3 sequence is 17 residues long.

J is TRBJ2-3 and V is TRBV7-9; D might be TRBD1 or TRBD2, each matching 7 bases. Looked up from germline, CDR1 is SEHNR and CDR2 is FQNEAQ (reference sequence). The germline V and J ends were trimmed by 2 bases and 14 bases, with 14 bases remaining between them. The CDR3 runs to 12 residues. CDR3 coding DNA: TGTGCCAGCAGCTTACAGGGGGGGCGAATGTATTTT. Protein: CASSLQGGRMYF.

Comment on this clonotype: The junction and the germline gene differ at one end; a read error may be behind it. The chain has TRBV12-3 or TRBV12-4 and TRBJ2-7; 11 nucleotides line up with TRBD1. The CDR3 contains 13 residues. The CDR3 reads CASTRDRGYEKYF. Here the CDR3 DNA reads TGTGCCAGCACCAGGGACAGGGGGTACGAGAAGTACTTC.

The table lists this clonotype with a count of one. The chain recombines TRBV7-6 with TRBJ2-3; tentative D call: TRBD2 (5 bases). Trimming left V 5 bases short and J 5 bases short, with 14 bases between. The CDR3 has 14 amino acids. CDR1 is SGHVS and CDR2 is FNYEAQ in the germline V gene. DNA of the CDR3: TGTGCCAGCAGCGGATCCCGCGGGTTAGATACGCAGTATTTT. It encodes CASSGSRGLDTQYF.

V usage is TRBV5-1 and J usage is TRBJ2-2; TRBD2 matches at 10 bases. Germline CDR1 reads SGHRS; CDR2 reads YFSETQ. After removal of 5 bases from V and 6 bases from J, the junction contained 7 bases not matched to a gene. This CDR3 spans 15 amino acids. CDR3 residues: CASSTAGGPAGELFF. CDR3 coding DNA: TGCGCCAGCAGTACAGCGGGGGGGCCGGCCGGGGAGCTGTTTTTT.

V usage is TRBV27 and J usage is TRBJ2-1, with D perhaps TRBD1 or TRBD2 (5 bases each). The CDR3 covers 13 residues. The germline V and J ends were trimmed by 7 bases and 9 bases, with 16 bases remaining between them. Looked up from germline, CDR1 is MNHEY and CDR2 is SMNVEV (reference sequence). CDR3 sequence: CASTTGWGTEQFF. CDR3 DNA sequence: TGTGCCAGCACTACCGGGTGGGGGACTGAGCAGTTCTTC.

The chain links TRBV7-2 to TRBJ1-1; D perhaps matches TRBD1 (6 bases). The ends were cut back, 1 base at V and 4 bases at J, with 13 bases in the middle. In germline, CDR1 is SGHTA, CDR2 FQGNSA. This CDR3 is built from 15 residues. CDR3 in DNA: TGTGCCAGCAGCTTAGTCGGGGGCGCGGGCACTGAAGCTTTCTTT. Its translation: CASSLVGGAGTEAFF. Complete variable domain (other parts from reference TRBV7-2 and TRBJ1-1): GAGVSQSPSNKVTEKGKDVELRCDPISGHTALYWYRQSLGQGLEFLIYFQGNSAPDKSGLPSDRFSAERTGGSVSTLTIQRTQQEDSAVYLCASSLVGGAGTEAFFGQGTRLTVV.